This TCR beta chain was found in a study of human T cells and chemical hapten exposure. There are many counts of this clonotype. Via MiXCR, TCRdb re-called the RACE reads, giving one row per CDR3 protein. The data hold tens of thousands of distinct CDR3 sequences, with approximately 10% observed a single time. Stated time point: pre-sensitization, week 0. The treatment denotes: therapeutic diphenylcyclopropenone sensitization with weekly scalp DPC. This CDR3 contains 14 residues. The V end lost 6 bases, the J end lost 1 base, and 11 bases lay between the germline ends. Germline CDR1 is SEHNR and CDR2 is FQNEAQ (reference sequence).

The source of this sequence is a man younger than 45 with alopecia areata. Some clones in this sample may be carry-over from other donors' samples. This rearrangement joins TRBV7-9 to TRBJ2-3; no clear D. The source was whole blood, collected in connection with sensitization to the hapten diphenylcyclopropenone (DPC). The CDR3 protein is CASRLSVGTDTQYF. CDR3 sequence (DNA): TGTGCCAGCAGGCTCTCAGTCGGCACAGATACGCAGTATTTT.